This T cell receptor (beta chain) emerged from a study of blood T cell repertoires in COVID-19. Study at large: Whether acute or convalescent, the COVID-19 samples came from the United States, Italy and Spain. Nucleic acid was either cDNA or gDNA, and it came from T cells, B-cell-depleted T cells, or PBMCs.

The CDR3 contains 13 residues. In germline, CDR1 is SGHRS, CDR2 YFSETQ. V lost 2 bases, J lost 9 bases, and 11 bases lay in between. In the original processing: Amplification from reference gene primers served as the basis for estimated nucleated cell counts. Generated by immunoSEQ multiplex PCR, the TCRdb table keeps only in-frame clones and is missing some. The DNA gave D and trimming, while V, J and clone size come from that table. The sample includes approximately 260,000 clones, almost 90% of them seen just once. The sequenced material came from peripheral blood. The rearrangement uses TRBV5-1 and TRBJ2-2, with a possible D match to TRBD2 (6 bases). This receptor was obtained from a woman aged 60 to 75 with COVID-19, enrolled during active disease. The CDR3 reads CASSFGTPRELFF. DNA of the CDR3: TGCGCCAGCAGCTTCGGGACTCCAAGGGAGCTGTTTTTT.